The sequence of this T cell receptor beta chain was determined in a study of radiotherapy plus CTLA-4 blockade in lung cancer. There are 11 residues in the CDR3. The V gene end was trimmed by 5 bases and the J gene end by 4 bases; junction bases not matched to a gene: 2. Germline assignment: CDR1 DFQATT and CDR2 SNEGSKA (reference sequence). Generated by immunoSEQ multiplex PCR, the TCRdb table keeps only in-frame clones and is missing some. Found here are 50,000 to 85,000 clones, about 80% of them singletons; the top ten hold approximately 4.1%. Here the sequenced sample was peripheral blood, taken from a patient treated with radiotherapy plus ipilimumab. V and J are TRBV20-1 and TRBJ2-7; the match to TRBD2 covers 7 bases. The sequence derives from a human donor with non-small cell lung cancer who had a partial response to radiotherapy plus ipilimumab. The CDR3 sequence: CSAWGGYEQYF. DNA of the CDR3: TGCAGTGCTTGGGGGGGGTACGAGCAGTACTTC.